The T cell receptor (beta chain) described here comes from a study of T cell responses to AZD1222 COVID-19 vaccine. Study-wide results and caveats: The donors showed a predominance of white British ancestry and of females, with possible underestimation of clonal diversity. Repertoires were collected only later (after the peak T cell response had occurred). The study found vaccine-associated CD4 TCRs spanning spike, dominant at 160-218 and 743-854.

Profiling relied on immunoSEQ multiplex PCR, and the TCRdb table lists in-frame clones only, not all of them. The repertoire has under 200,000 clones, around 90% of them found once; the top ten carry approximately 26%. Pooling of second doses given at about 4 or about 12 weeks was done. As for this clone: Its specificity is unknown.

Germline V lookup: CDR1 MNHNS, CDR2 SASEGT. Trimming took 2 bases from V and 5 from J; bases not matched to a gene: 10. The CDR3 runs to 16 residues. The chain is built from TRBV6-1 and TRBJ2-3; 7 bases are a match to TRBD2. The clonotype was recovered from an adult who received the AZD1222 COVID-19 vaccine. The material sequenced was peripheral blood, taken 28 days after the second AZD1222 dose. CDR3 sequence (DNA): TGTGCCAGCAGTGAATTTGCGGGGGACCGCGAAGATACGCAGTATTTT. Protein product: CASSEFAGDREDTQYF.